These 23 T cell receptor beta chains were sequenced from one sample in a study of shared clonotypes between healthy human individuals. Repertoires were generated with immunoSEQ multiplex PCR, while TCRdb's copy carries only in-frame clones and drops some. This table has 2.5 million or so clones, approximately 90% appearing once. Sequences were obtained from naive CD4+ T cells sorted from blood. Subset noted: CD45RA+ positively selected. The origin of the receptors is a man younger than 35 in good health.

In the case of this clone: Distinct nucleotide sequences in the sample also encode this CDR3. DNA of the CDR3: TGTGCCAGCTCACCTTCTTCTCAGCCCCAGCATTTT. Its translation: CASSPSSQPQHF. J is TRBJ1-5 and V is TRBV18; D is ambiguous. The V gene's germline CDR1 is KGHSH and CDR2 LQKENI. V was clipped by 3 bases and J by 6 bases, with 6 bases between them. This CDR3 region has 12 residues.

This clone was recorded only once. The chain combines TRBV4-3 with TRBJ2-2, with 7 bases aligning to TRBD2. Germline-derived CDR1 and CDR2 are LGHNA and YSLEER. This CDR3 has 17 amino acids. V was clipped by 5 bases and J by 1 base; unmatched bases: 10. In DNA form, the CDR3 reads TGCGCCAGCAGCTCCCGAGGCGGGACTAAGAACACCGGGGAGCTGTTTTTT. Amino acids: CASSSRGGTKNTGELFF.

This clone came up once. J is TRBJ2-3 and V is TRBV6-6, with no clear D. Germline-derived CDR1 and CDR2 are MNHNY and SVGAGI (reference sequence). The length of the CDR3 is 14 residues. The V end was cut by 2 bases, the J end by 6 bases, with 12 bases between. The CDR3, as DNA: TGTGCCAGCAGTTACGGCGGTCTCGCGGATACGCAGTATTTT. Encoded protein: CASSYGGLADTQYF.

About this clone: The sample contains more than one DNA sequence encoding this CDR3. The chain combines TRBV28 with TRBJ1-6; 9 positions agree with TRBD1. J gave up 7 bases and V 3 bases, and 4 bases lay outside the gene matches. Germline V gene lookup returns CDR1 MDHEN and CDR2 SYDVKM. This CDR3 spans 15 amino acids. The DNA for the CDR3 is TGTGCCAGCAGTTTCCGGGACAGGGTAAATTCACCCCTCCACTTT. Translation: CASSFRDRVNSPLHF.

This chain joins TRBV30 and TRBJ2-5, with TRBD2 matching 7 bases. The J call may not be correct, given that the DNA end is closer to TRBJ2-7. Per the germline V gene, CDR1 is GTSNPN and CDR2 is SVGIG (reference sequence). The CDR3 length is 11 residues. DNA for the CDR3: TGTGCCGGCGGGGAGGGGAACGAGCAGTACTTC. Encoded protein: CAGGEGNEQYF.

The V and J genes are TRBV2 and TRBJ1-5; D might be TRBD1 (5 bases). The CDR3 length is 15 residues. Germline assignment: CDR1 SNHLY and CDR2 FYNNEI. V lost 6 bases to trimming and J lost 6 bases, with 18 bases between them. CDR3 residues: CASRSRGTSGQPQHF. The CDR3 DNA reads as TGTGCCAGCAGGTCTCGTGGGACGTCCGGTCAGCCCCAGCATTTT.

The V gene is TRBV30, the J gene TRBJ2-3; 11 positions agree with TRBD2. The J segment lost 0 bases and the V segment lost 3 bases, leaving 14 bases of the junction unmatched. CDR3 size: 19 residues. In germline, CDR1 is GTSNPN, CDR2 SVGIG (reference sequence). The CDR3 here is CAWSAVRTSGPSSTDTQYF. CDR3 nucleotide sequence: TGTGCCTGGAGCGCCGTACGGACTAGCGGGCCGTCTAGCACAGATACGCAGTATTTT.

This clone has only one observation. A junction boundary mismatches the germline segment, possibly from a read error. The rearrangement joins TRBV20-1 to TRBJ1-1; D is possibly TRBD1 (5 bases). CDR3 length: 10 amino acids. The V gene's germline CDR1 is DFQATT and CDR2 SNEGSKA (reference sequence). Written as DNA, the CDR3 is TGTTCAGGGCGGGAGACTGAAGCTTTCTTT. Translating it yields CSGRETEAFF.

The count of this clone is one. This rearrangement joins TRBV5-1 to TRBJ1-3, with D uncertain. V was clipped by 0 bases and J by 0 bases, with 10 bases between them. Germline CDR1 and CDR2: SGHRS and YFSETQ. The CDR3 sequence is 16 residues long. The CDR3 DNA reads TGCGCCAGCAGCTTGGCTGGGTCCCTCTCTGGAAACACCATATATTTT. It is translated as CASSLAGSLSGNTIYF.

This chain links TRBV15 with TRBJ1-2; unclear D gene. V lost 5 bases and J lost 4, with 17 bases in between. Germline loops: CDR1 LNHNV, CDR2 YYDKDF (reference sequence). This CDR3 is built from 15 residues. The CDR3 loop is CATSQELTSPYGYTF. In DNA, the CDR3 is TGTGCCACCAGCCAAGAATTGACCAGCCCCTATGGCTACACCTTC. The whole variable domain, remainder taken from reference TRBV15 and TRBJ1-2, is DAMVIQNPRYQVTQFGKPVTLSCSQTLNHNVMYWYQQKSSQAPKLLFHYYDKDFNNEADTPDNFQSRRPNTSFCFLDIRSPGLGDTAMYLCATSQELTSPYGYTFGSGTRLTVV.

This rearrangement joins TRBV9 to TRBJ1-4; unclear D gene. This CDR3 is 12 amino acids long. Trimming took off 3 bases at V and 5 bases at J, with 5 bases between the two ends. CDR1 is SGDLS and CDR2 is YYNGEE in the germline V gene. This CDR3 reads CASSARNEKLFF. The CDR3 DNA reads TGTGCCAGCAGCGCGAGGAATGAAAAACTGTTTTTT.

The rearrangement links TRBV25-1 to TRBJ2-3; 7 bases map to TRBD1. Losses at the gene ends were 5 bases for V and 0 bases for J; bases not matched to a gene: 5. This CDR3 has 15 amino acids. Germline-derived CDR1 and CDR2 are MGHDK and SYGVNS. The CDR3 loop reads CASSRTGQSTDTQYF. The CDR3 DNA is TGTGCCAGCAGTCGGACAGGCCAGAGCACAGATACGCAGTATTTT.

The chain combines TRBV20-1 with TRBJ1-2, with D unclear. This CDR3 has 11 amino acids. Trimming cost V 3 bases and J 7 bases, with 9 bases left between them. Germline V gives CDR1 DFQATT, CDR2 SNEGSKA (reference sequence). The CDR3 bases are TGCAGTGCTAGGGGTGGGCCTGGCTACACCTTC. Protein product: CSARGGPGYTF.

The gene calls are TRBV27 and TRBJ1-2, with TRBD1 identical over 7 bases. Germline V gene sequence: CDR1 MNHEY, CDR2 SMNVEV (reference sequence). The trim removed 5 bases at V and 6 bases at J, leaving 6 bases unmatched. This CDR3 comprises 13 residues. CDR3: CASSTPGQHGYTF. CDR3 sequence (DNA): TGTGCCAGCAGTACGCCGGGACAGCATGGCTACACCTTC.

The chain recombines TRBV30 with TRBJ1-5, with 11 positions matching TRBD1. The CDR3 length is 15 residues. The V and J ends lost 2 bases and 6 bases, in that order; junction bases with no gene match: 6. Germline V gene lookup returns CDR1 GTSNPN and CDR2 SVGIG (reference sequence). The CDR3: CAWSLGTGGRQPQHF. CDR3 DNA: TGTGCCTGGAGTTTGGGGACAGGGGGACGTCAGCCCCAGCATTTT.

V usage is TRBV19 and J usage is TRBJ1-6, with TRBD1 matching 8 bases. Trimming took 4 bases from V and 6 from J; bases not matched to a gene: 5. Germline lookup yields CDR1 LNHDA and CDR2 SQIVND (reference sequence). The CDR3 has 15 residues. CDR3 sequence (DNA): TGTGCCAGTAGTAGCCAGGGGGCATCTAATTCACCCCTCCACTTT. It is translated as CASSSQGASNSPLHF.

V gene TRBV6-5 combines with J gene TRBJ2-3, with TRBD2 matching 11 bases. With 6 bases clipped from V and 4 bases from J, the junction kept 3 bases outside the gene matches. CDR3 length equals 14 residues. Germline values: CDR1 MNHEY, CDR2 SVGAGI. The CDR3 loop reads CASRLAGAADTQYF. The CDR3 DNA follows: TGTGCCAGCAGACTAGCGGGAGCAGCAGATACGCAGTATTTT.

V and J are TRBV10-3 and TRBJ2-7, with TRBD2 identical over 7 bases. The germline CDR1 and CDR2 sequences are ENHRY and SYGVKD. The CDR3 consists of 15 residues. The V gene end was trimmed by 5 bases and the J gene end by 2 bases; junction bases not matched to a gene: 9. The DNA of the CDR3 is TGTGCCATCAGTCCCGTAGCGGGTTCAACCTACGAGCAGTACTTC. This codes for CAISPVAGSTYEQYF.

In the case of this clone: The sample holds other DNA sequences that translate to the same CDR3. The chain recombines TRBV6-6 with TRBJ2-3, with 10 bases matching TRBD1. CDR3 length: 15 residues. CDR1 MNHNY and CDR2 SVGAGI come from the germline V gene (reference sequence). The trim removed 5 bases at V and 4 bases at J, leaving 6 bases unmatched. The CDR3 region is CASSPRDRGADTQYF. In nucleotides, the CDR3 is TGTGCCAGCAGTCCCCGGGACAGGGGAGCAGATACGCAGTATTTT.

V is TRBV2 and J is TRBJ2-5; the match to TRBD2 covers 12 bases. CDR3 size: 18 residues. The ends lost 5 bases at V and 10 bases at J; junction bases unmatched: 20. The germline V gene encodes CDR1 SNHLY and CDR2 FYNNEI. DNA for the CDR3: TGTGCCAGCAGTCCGACCGGGACTAGCGGGCTTTCCCACCCCCTCCAGTACTTC. Translating it yields CASSPTGTSGLSHPLQYF.

This clone was counted once. The rearrangement uses TRBV18 and TRBJ2-3; 9 bases fit TRBD2. Germline lookup yields CDR1 KGHSH and CDR2 LQKENI. The trim removed 6 bases at V and 1 base at J, leaving 8 bases unmatched. The CDR3 has 16 residues. As DNA, the CDR3 is TGTGCCAGCTCTATATCTCCTAGCGGGGGCACAGATACGCAGTATTTT. This translates into CASSISPSGGTDTQYF.

This clone was seen only once. The chain links TRBV30 to TRBJ1-1; D gene ambiguous. CDR1 is GTSNPN, CDR2 SVGIG, per germline (reference sequence). V was clipped by 4 bases and J by 0 bases, with 12 bases between them. This CDR3 region has 14 residues. The CDR3 here is CAWNFGLLNTEAFF. The DNA for the CDR3 is TGTGCCTGGAACTTCGGACTCCTGAACACTGAAGCTTTCTTT.

The chain has TRBV28 and TRBJ2-7, with D tentatively TRBD1 (6 bases). V was shortened by 7 bases and J by 6 bases, with 10 bases between the two germline ends. The CDR3 runs 11 residues. Germline loops: CDR1 MDHEN, CDR2 SYDVKM. The CDR3 coding sequence is TGTGCCAGCAAACAGGGTCGCGAGCAGTACTTC. It encodes CASKQGREQYF.